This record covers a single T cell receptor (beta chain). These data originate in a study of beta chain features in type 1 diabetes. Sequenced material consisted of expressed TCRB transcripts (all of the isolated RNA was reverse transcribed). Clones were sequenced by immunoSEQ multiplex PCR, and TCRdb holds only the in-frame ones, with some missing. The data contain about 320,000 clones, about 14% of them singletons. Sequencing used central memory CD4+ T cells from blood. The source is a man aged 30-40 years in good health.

In DNA form, the CDR3 reads TGTGCCATCAGCCGAATACCTAGCGGGTACAATGAGCAGTTCTTC. This codes for CAISRIPSGYNEQFF. The chain employs TRBV10-3 and TRBJ2-1; 8 positions agree with TRBD2. The CDR3 sequence is 15 residues long. Losses at the gene ends were 6 bases for V and 4 bases for J; bases not matched to a gene: 8. Germline V lookup: CDR1 ENHRY, CDR2 SYGVKD.